This entry lists 10 T cell receptor beta chains sequenced from one sample in a study of human T cells and chemical hapten exposure. MiXCR, applied by TCRdb to the RACE reads, yields one record per CDR3 protein. The sample contains 250,000 or so distinct CDR3 sequences, roughly 7.4% of which appear only once. Stated time point: pre-sensitization, week 0. Stated treatment: therapeutic diphenylcyclopropenone sensitization with weekly scalp DPC. The sequencing here drew on whole blood, taken in connection with sensitization to the hapten diphenylcyclopropenone (DPC). The receptors stem from a man younger than 30 with alopecia areata. Some clones in this sample may be carry-over from other donors' samples.

The V and J genes are TRBV7-2 and TRBJ2-5, with 10 bases identical to TRBD1. V trimming: 5 bases; J trimming: 4 bases; junction bases outside the gene matches: 4. CDR1 and CDR2 from the germline V gene are SGHTA and FQGNSA. This CDR3 is built from 14 residues. In nucleotides, the CDR3 is TGTGCCAGCAGCCTTGGGACAGGGGTAGAGACCCAGTACTTC. Translated: CASSLGTGVETQYF.

DNA for the CDR3: TGCGCCAGCAGCTTGAGGGGGGCGAGCAATCAGCCCCAGCATTTT. Its translation is CASSLRGASNQPQHF. The chain has TRBV5-1 and TRBJ1-5; D possibly corresponds to TRBD1 (6 bases). CDR3 length: 15 residues. Trimming removed 1 base at V and 1 base at J, with 9 bases between. From germline, CDR1 is SGHRS and CDR2 YFSETQ.

Turning to this clonotype: The germline gene is not matched at one end of the junction; a read error may be the cause. This chain connects TRBV6-2 or TRBV6-3 to TRBJ2-1; 10 bases line up with TRBD2. The germline V gene encodes CDR1 MNHEY and CDR2 SVGEGT. The CDR3 is made up of 14 amino acids. The DNA for the CDR3 is TGTGCCTGCAGTTCTAGCGGGGGCGACAATGAGCAGTTCTTC. Translated: CACSSSGGDNEQFF.

This clonotype has more than one count but fewer than ten. V and J are TRBV12-3 or TRBV12-4 and TRBJ1-3; D possibly corresponds to TRBD1 (5 bases). The CDR3 totals 15 residues. V was clipped by 5 bases and J by 0 bases, with 11 bases between them. The CDR3 sequence is CASSTRQNSGNTIYF. In DNA form, the CDR3 reads TGTGCCAGCAGTACCCGACAGAACTCTGGAAACACCATATATTTT.

The rearrangement joins TRBV2 to TRBJ1-1; perhaps TRBD1 as D (5 bases). CDR1 SNHLY and CDR2 FYNNEI come from the germline V gene. The CDR3 covers 13 residues. The ends were cut back, 3 bases at V and 1 base at J, with 6 bases in the middle. CDR3 loop: CASSDTGNTEAFF. The CDR3 region has the DNA TGTGCCAGCAGTGATACAGGGAACACTGAAGCTTTCTTT. Drawing the rest from reference TRBV2 and TRBJ1-1, the complete variable domain is EPEVTQTPSHQVTQMGQEVILRCVPISNHLYFYWYRQILGQKVEFLVSFYNNEISEKSEIFDDQFSVERPDGSNFTLKIRSTKLEDSAMYFCASSDTGNTEAFFGQGTRLTVV.

The table lists this clonotype with a few counts. The chain carries TRBV6-5 and TRBJ1-1; D is ambiguous. Trimming took off 5 bases at V and 5 bases at J, with 9 bases between the two ends. Looked up from germline, CDR1 is MNHEY and CDR2 is SVGAGI. There are 12 residues in the CDR3. The CDR3 DNA reads TGTGCCAGCAGTCAGACGAAAACTGAAGCTTTCTTT. Translated, it gives CASSQTKTEAFF.

V and J are TRBV7-9 and TRBJ1-1; D is undetermined. The V end lost 3 bases, the J end lost 0 bases, and 11 bases lay between the germline ends. The CDR3 spans 15 residues. Germline values: CDR1 SEHNR, CDR2 FQNEAQ (reference sequence). The CDR3: CASSFPARLNTEAFF. DNA for the CDR3: TGTGCCAGCAGCTTCCCCGCCAGGTTGAACACTGAAGCTTTCTTT. Complete variable domain (other parts from reference TRBV7-9 and TRBJ1-1): DTGVSQNPRHKITKRGQNVTFRCDPISEHNRLYWYRQTLGQGPEFLTYFQNEAQLEKSRLLSDRFSAERPKGSFSTLEIQRTEQGDSAMYLCASSFPARLNTEAFFGQGTRLTVV.

The genes are TRBV10-2 and TRBJ1-3; D is perhaps TRBD1 (5 bases). The V end lost 2 bases, the J end lost 0 bases, and 8 bases lay between the germline ends. The CDR3 sequence is 15 residues long. Germline CDR1 is WSHSY and CDR2 is SAAADI. CDR3 protein: CASSETGHSGNTIYF. CDR3 nucleotides: TGCGCCAGCAGTGAGACAGGCCACTCTGGAAACACCATATATTTT.

The rearrangement links TRBV7-2 to TRBJ1-1, with D perhaps TRBD1 (5 bases). CDR3 length: 15 residues. V shed 6 bases and J shed 0 bases, with 14 bases lying between them. Germline loops: CDR1 SGHTA, CDR2 FQGNSA. CDR3 sequence: CASRIRDRMNTEAFF. The CDR3 nucleotides read TGTGCCAGCAGAATTAGAGACAGAATGAACACTGAAGCTTTCTTT.

The chain recombines TRBV6-2 or TRBV6-3 with TRBJ1-5, with TRBD1 matching 8 bases. Per germline, CDR1 MNHEY and CDR2 SVGEGT. The junction had 4 bases not matched to a gene; V was cut back by 0 bases and J by 0 bases. CDR3 length equals 17 residues. Here the CDR3 DNA reads TGTGCCAGCAGTTACTCTAGGGGACAGGATAGCAATCAGCCCCAGCATTTT. Protein product: CASSYSRGQDSNQPQHF.